A single sample is the source of the 8 T cell receptor beta chains below, sequenced in a study of identical twins. TCRdb re-analysed the 5' RACE reads in MiXCR, keeping a single row per CDR3 protein. The profile shows approximately 550,000 distinct CDR3 sequences, about a fifth of them singletons. These same records also appear under a second study, on yellow fever vaccine responses in identical twins.

Material for sequencing was CD4+ T cells sorted from blood. These receptors originate from a woman between 18 and 30 years old in good health.

This chain uses TRBV7-9 with TRBJ1-1; 8 nucleotides agree with TRBD1. The CDR3 runs to 16 residues. Germline loops: CDR1 SEHNR, CDR2 FQNEAQ (reference sequence). J lost 2 bases, V lost 1 base, and 6 bases had no gene match. The CDR3 region is CASSLVGDRGNTEAFF. Written as DNA, the CDR3 is TGTGCCAGCAGCTTAGTTGGAGACAGGGGAAACACTGAAGCTTTCTTT.

The chain combines TRBV20-1 with TRBJ2-1; TRBD2 matches at 9 bases. This CDR3 has 15 amino acids. Germline V lookup: CDR1 DFQATT, CDR2 SNEGSKA (reference sequence). The V segment lost 6 bases and the J segment 8 bases; nucleotides outside the gene matches: 14. CDR3 DNA sequence: TGCAGTGCATGGCCTGGGACTAGCCTCTCATATGAGCAGTTCTTC. It yields the protein CSAWPGTSLSYEQFF.

This clonotype was recorded a few times. The V and J genes are TRBV11-1 and TRBJ2-1; 7 nucleotides match TRBD2. The CDR3 extends over 16 amino acids. V was clipped by 5 bases and J by 0 bases; unmatched bases: 7. From germline, CDR1 is SGHAT and CDR2 FQDESV (reference sequence). For the CDR3, the DNA is TGTGCCAGCAGCGTCAGCGGGGCTAGCTCCTACAATGAGCAGTTCTTC. The encoded protein is CASSVSGASSYNEQFF. Full variable domain (outside the CDR3, taken from reference TRBV11-1 and TRBJ2-1): EAEVAQSPRYKITEKSQAVAFWCDPISGHATLYWYRQILGQGPELLVQFQDESVVDDSQLPKDRFSAERLKGVDSTLKIQPAELGDSAMYLCASSVSGASSYNEQFFGPGTRLTVL.

In this sample, this clonotype turned up a few times. The chain is built from TRBV20-1 and TRBJ2-7; 11 bases agree with TRBD2. After removal of 0 bases from V and 2 bases from J, the junction contained 3 bases not matched to a gene. Germline CDR1 and CDR2: DFQATT and SNEGSKA (reference sequence). CDR3 size: 15 residues. As DNA, the CDR3 is TGCAGTGCTAGAGAAATACTAGCGGGGGCCTACGAGCAGTACGTC. The encoded protein is CSAREILAGAYEQYV.

V and J are TRBV20-1 and TRBJ1-5; no definite D call. This CDR3 is built from 15 residues. Deletions cut 3 bases from V and 3 bases from J, with 15 bases between. The germline gives CDR1 DFQATT, CDR2 SNEGSKA (reference sequence). Here the CDR3 DNA reads TGCAGTGCTAGTAGCGTTGCTTGGTTCAATCAGCCCCAGCATTTT. Protein product: CSASSVAWFNQPQHF.

This chain uses TRBV9 with TRBJ2-3, with no clear D. Germline CDR1 and CDR2: SGDLS and YYNGEE. The CDR3 sequence is 14 residues long. V lost 0 bases to trimming and J lost 3 bases, with 8 bases between them. Here the CDR3 DNA reads TGTGCCAGCAGCGTAGCTAGAAATACAGATACGCAGTATTTT. This sequence encodes CASSVARNTDTQYF.

In its sample, this clonotype was seen a few times. The chain carries TRBV5-1 and TRBJ2-7; 10 bases are a match to TRBD2. The V segment lost 4 bases and the J segment 2 bases; nucleotides outside the gene matches: 3. The CDR3 covers 14 residues. The germline CDR1 and CDR2 sequences are SGHRS and YFSETQ. The CDR3 DNA reads as TGCGCCAGCAGCGCTAGCGGGAGCCCCTACGAGCAGTACTTC. Translation gives CASSASGSPYEQYF.

This clonotype was counted a few times. The chain links TRBV24-1 to TRBJ1-1, with D unclear. CDR3 length: 13 amino acids. Between the trimmed V and J ends, which lost 9 bases and 1 base, there was a span of 11 bases. The V gene's germline CDR1 is KGHDR and CDR2 SFDVKD. The CDR3 protein is CATARKGNTEAFF. CDR3 sequence (DNA): TGTGCCACCGCACGAAAGGGGAACACTGAAGCTTTCTTT.